These 29 T cell receptor beta chains originate from one sample sequenced in a study of blood T cells in healthy people across ages. With a J-beta primer mix and a sample-barcoded 5' primer, a second PCR ran 7 to 11 cycles. TCRdb re-analysed the 5' RACE reads in MiXCR, keeping a single row per CDR3 protein. Among fewer than 1.5 million distinct CDR3 sequences listed, 42% were seen once. The sequencing sample was made of blood. Source of these receptors: a woman under 30 in good health.

This clonotype has just a few counts. The rearrangement joins TRBV9 to TRBJ2-1; 12 bases align to TRBD2. The ends lost 0 bases at V and 9 bases at J; junction bases unmatched: 4. The CDR3 runs to 15 residues. CDR1 is SGDLS and CDR2 is YYNGEE in the germline V gene. The DNA of the CDR3 is TGTGCCAGCAGCGTAGGGGGACTAGCGGGTGGTGAGCAGTTCTTC. Residues: CASSVGGLAGGEQFF. The full variable domain, its missing parts supplied by reference TRBV9 and TRBJ2-1, is DSGVTQTPKHLITATGQRVTLRCSPRSGDLSVYWYQQSLDQGLQFLIQYYNGEERAKGNILERFSAQQFPDLHSELNLSSLELGDSALYFCASSVGGLAGGEQFFGPGTRLTVL.

V is TRBV4-1 and J is TRBJ1-1, with D maybe TRBD1 (6 bases). V was pared by 0 bases and J by 1 base, with 12 bases between. The CDR3 spans 16 residues. Per germline, CDR1 MGHRA and CDR2 YSYEKL. The CDR3 DNA is TGCGCCAGCAGCCAAGAGGGAGCCAGGGGGAACACTGAAGCTTTCTTT. Its protein is CASSQEGARGNTEAFF.

This clonotype was seen a handful of times. The chain joins TRBV20-1 to TRBJ2-3; 7 bases fit TRBD2. Germline V gene data show CDR1 as DFQATT and CDR2 as SNEGSKA (reference sequence). This CDR3 comprises 14 residues. As DNA, the CDR3 is TGCAGCTTGGTGGATCGGGGGGGCACAGATACGCAGTATTTT. Protein product: CSLVDRGGTDTQYF.

This clonotype was found a few times. The chain joins TRBV11-1 to TRBJ2-1, with D unresolved. The CDR3 runs to 14 residues. The germline CDR1 and CDR2 sequences are SGHAT and FQDESV (reference sequence). V lost 5 bases and J 5 bases, leaving 13 bases between the germline ends. CDR3 loop: CASSPGDIHNEQFF. The CDR3 coding sequence is TGTGCCAGCAGCCCCGGTGATATACACAATGAGCAGTTCTTC.

The J gene is TRBJ1-1, the V gene TRBV6-6; D ambiguous. Germline CDR1 and CDR2: MNHNY and SVGAGI (reference sequence). V dropped 4 bases and J dropped 0 bases, with 15 bases sitting between them. CDR3 size: 16 residues. The CDR3 is CASSFPFSPMNTEAFF. For the CDR3, the DNA is TGTGCCAGCAGTTTCCCGTTTAGCCCTATGAACACTGAAGCTTTCTTT.

V is TRBV12-3 or TRBV12-4 and J is TRBJ2-7; no clear D. Trimming took 6 bases from V and 5 from J, leaving 14 bases between them. The CDR3 spans 13 residues. CDR3 in amino acids: CASSSTFCHEQYF. Written as DNA, the CDR3 is TGTGCCAGCAGCAGCACCTTTTGCCACGAGCAGTACTTC.

At least ten counts were recorded for this clonotype. The rearrangement links TRBV5-1 to TRBJ2-6; perhaps TRBD1 as D (6 bases). CDR1 is SGHRS and CDR2 is YFSETQ in the germline V gene. The germline V and J ends were trimmed by 2 bases and 4 bases, with 16 bases remaining between them. The CDR3 totals 17 residues. CDR3 amino acids: CASSLIVQGSGANVLTF. CDR3 sequence (DNA): TGCGCCAGCAGCTTAATCGTACAGGGCTCAGGGGCCAACGTCCTGACTTTC.

The chain employs TRBV18 and TRBJ1-1; weak D call: TRBD1 (5 bases). Trimming shortened V by 3 bases and J by 1 base, and 12 bases separated the two germline ends. Germline V gene lookup returns CDR1 KGHSH and CDR2 LQKENI. This CDR3 is built from 15 residues. CDR3 sequence: CASSPQGQKNTEAFF. CDR3 DNA: TGTGCCAGCTCACCCCAGGGCCAGAAGAACACTGAAGCTTTCTTT.

The chain uses TRBV29-1 and TRBJ1-1; D uncertain. The CDR3 contains 13 residues. Germline V gene lookup returns CDR1 SQVTM and CDR2 ANQGSEA. With 5 bases removed from V and 1 base from J, the gap between germline ends came to 11 bases. In nucleotides, the CDR3 is TGCAGCGTTCTGTCTAACCCGAACACTGAAGCTTTCTTT. Protein product: CSVLSNPNTEAFF.

V usage is TRBV6-1 and J usage is TRBJ1-2; TRBD1 agrees at 8 bases. The germline CDR1 and CDR2 sequences are MNHNS and SASEGT. The CDR3 runs 14 residues. V dropped 6 bases and J dropped 1; count of bases not matched to a gene: 4. CDR3 residues: CASRSQGVNYGYTF. CDR3 nucleotides: TGTGCCAGCAGATCACAGGGGGTTAACTATGGCTACACCTTC.

This clonotype was seen a few times. J is TRBJ1-4 and V is TRBV10-3; a weak D match, TRBD1 (5 bases). Germline V CDR1 and CDR2: ENHRY, SYGVKD. The CDR3 consists of 15 residues. V lost 6 bases and J 3 bases, leaving 14 bases between the germline ends. CDR3 sequence (DNA): TGTGCCATCAGCCGGACCGACAGCCCTAATGAAAAACTGTTTTTT. This codes for CAISRTDSPNEKLFF.

This clonotype has only one observation. The genes are TRBV14 and TRBJ2-7, with D unresolved. The CDR3 runs to 14 residues. Trimming removed 2 bases from V and 2 bases from J, with 10 bases in between. CDR1 SGHDN and CDR2 FVKESK come from the germline V gene. CDR3 loop: CASSQSGVTYEQYF. CDR3 coding DNA: TGTGCCAGCAGCCAATCTGGGGTTACCTACGAGCAGTACTTC.

The chain joins TRBV4-1 to TRBJ2-1; the D gene is possibly TRBD2 (6 bases). The DNA matches TRBJ2-7 better at its end, which makes the J call doubtful. Germline V gene sequence: CDR1 MGHRA, CDR2 YSYEKL. The CDR3 has 15 residues. CDR3: CASNNQGGPYNEQYF. The CDR3 coding sequence is TGCGCCAGCAATAACCAGGGAGGCCCGTACAATGAGCAGTACTTC.

To note about this clonotype: The junction departs from germline at one end; a sequencing error may be responsible. The chain links TRBV2 to TRBJ2-7; TRBD1 aligns across 11 bases. Germline CDR1 SNHLY, CDR2 FYNNEI. The CDR3 consists of 17 residues. The CDR3 protein is CAGSEVMGQGESYEQYF. For the CDR3, the DNA is TGTGCCGGCAGTGAAGTAATGGGACAGGGGGAATCATACGAGCAGTACTTC.

This clonotype was detected only a few times. The chain combines TRBV28 with TRBJ2-7; D may be TRBD2 (5 bases). This CDR3 has 17 amino acids. Germline CDR1 is MDHEN and CDR2 is SYDVKM. V lost 3 bases and J lost 4, with 22 bases in between. The CDR3 loop reads CASSFGETKVVRYEQYF. In DNA, the CDR3 is TGTGCCAGCAGTTTCGGGGAAACCAAGGTGGTTCGGTACGAGCAGTACTTC.

This clonotype was counted once. The rearrangement links TRBV3-1 to TRBJ2-1; TRBD1 aligns across 7 bases. Germline CDR1 is LGHDT and CDR2 is YNNKEL (reference sequence). Germline trimming cut 3 bases from V and 13 bases from J; bases unmatched to any gene: 12. The CDR3 runs 14 residues. The CDR3 protein is CASSQDHARQGQFF. CDR3 DNA sequence: TGTGCCAGCAGCCAGGATCATGCGAGACAGGGCCAGTTCTTC.

The CDR3 nucleotides read TGTGCCAGCTCACGGGGCGGGGCGTTTAGCTATGGCTACACCTTC. Translation gives CASSRGGAFSYGYTF. The rearrangement joins TRBV18 to TRBJ1-2; tentatively, D is TRBD1 (5 bases). This CDR3 has 15 amino acids. CDR1 and CDR2 from the germline V gene are KGHSH and LQKENI. V was cut by 4 bases and J by 4 bases, with 16 bases left in between.

The chain uses TRBV5-1 and TRBJ2-1; D possibly corresponds to TRBD2 (5 bases). The V gene lost 4 bases and the J gene lost 1 base, with 12 bases spanning the gap. This CDR3 has 15 amino acids. Looked up from germline, CDR1 is SGHRS and CDR2 is YFSETQ. The CDR3 spells CASSQERKSYNEQFF. The CDR3 DNA reads as TGCGCCAGCAGCCAGGAGCGGAAGTCCTACAATGAGCAGTTCTTC.

This clonotype occurred a few times. The chain has TRBV5-1 and TRBJ2-7, with 7 nucleotides matching TRBD1. Germline V gives CDR1 SGHRS, CDR2 YFSETQ. Losses at the gene ends were 3 bases for V and 7 bases for J; bases not matched to a gene: 10. This CDR3 contains 14 residues. The CDR3 nucleotides read TGCGCCAGCAGCTCCGGACAGGCAATGCATGAGCAGTACTTC. Protein: CASSSGQAMHEQYF.

This clonotype was observed a few times. The rearrangement joins TRBV30 to TRBJ2-1; D possibly corresponds to TRBD2 (5 bases). V lost 5 bases and J 2 bases, leaving 7 bases between the germline ends. Germline CDR1 GTSNPN, CDR2 SVGIG (reference sequence). The CDR3 contains 12 residues. The CDR3 reads CAWEAAYNEQFF. Here the CDR3 DNA reads TGTGCCTGGGAAGCGGCCTACAATGAGCAGTTCTTC. The variable domain in full, completed from reference TRBV30 and TRBJ2-1, reads SQTIHQWPATLVQPVGSPLSLECTVEGTSNPNLYWYRQAAGRGLQLLFYSVGIGQISSEVPQNLSASRPQDRQFILSSKKLLLSDSGFYLCAWEAAYNEQFFGPGTRLTVL.

This clonotype has just a few counts. The CDR3 region has the DNA TGTGCCATCAGTGGGCCGACAGGGGCGAACACTGAAGCTTTCTTT. Amino acid sequence: CAISGPTGANTEAFF. The V call is TRBV10-3, the J call TRBJ1-1; 8 positions agree with TRBD1. There are 15 residues in the CDR3. Germline trimming cut 4 bases from V and 1 base from J; bases unmatched to any gene: 5. Germline loops: CDR1 ENHRY, CDR2 SYGVKD.

This clonotype appeared a few times. The rearrangement uses TRBV7-9 and TRBJ2-7; D is possibly TRBD1 (5 bases). V was pared by 3 bases and J by 6 bases, with 9 bases between. Germline loops: CDR1 SEHNR, CDR2 FQNEAQ (reference sequence). CDR3 size: 12 residues. DNA of the CDR3: TGTGCCAGCAGCTTTGACAGTAGCGAGCAGTACTTC. Translation gives CASSFDSSEQYF.

The V gene is TRBV20-1, the J gene TRBJ2-2; 7 nucleotides align to TRBD2. The CDR3 sequence is 15 residues long. V dropped 3 bases and J dropped 2; count of bases not matched to a gene: 6. Germline assignment: CDR1 DFQATT and CDR2 SNEGSKA (reference sequence). CDR3 sequence reads: CSASSAGVNTGELFF. CDR3 nucleotides: TGCAGTGCTAGTTCTGCGGGGGTAAACACCGGGGAGCTGTTTTTT.

This chain links TRBV14 with TRBJ2-1; 8 bases agree with TRBD1. This CDR3 is built from 18 residues. V was pared by 3 bases and J by 7 bases, with 17 bases of the junction left unmatched. Germline V CDR1 and CDR2: SGHDN, FVKESK. CDR3: CASSQTVPRGPHGNEQFF. CDR3 sequence (DNA): TGTGCCAGCAGCCAGACCGTCCCCAGGGGGCCCCATGGGAATGAGCAGTTCTTC.

The gene calls are TRBV6-1 and TRBJ1-2, with D maybe TRBD1 (5 bases). V dropped 7 bases and J dropped 7 bases, with 16 bases sitting between them. The germline V gene has CDR1 MNHNS and CDR2 SASEGT. The CDR3 runs to 13 residues. CDR3 protein: CASTSGRGFGYTF. CDR3 coding DNA: TGTGCCAGCACTAGCGGGCGGGGCTTTGGCTACACCTTC.

The chain has TRBV6-1 and TRBJ2-5; unclear D gene. With 5 bases removed from V and 2 bases from J, the gap between germline ends came to 12 bases. The CDR3 has 14 amino acids. The germline V gene encodes CDR1 MNHNS and CDR2 SASEGT. The CDR3 DNA sequence: TGTGCCAGCAGTCCGAAGATAGGGCAAGAGACCCAGTACTTC. It encodes CASSPKIGQETQYF.

The gene calls are TRBV12-3 or TRBV12-4 and TRBJ2-5; D gene unclear. The ends were cut back, 0 bases at V and 10 bases at J, with 6 bases in the middle. The CDR3 has 11 amino acids. CDR3 sequence: CASSLARIQYF. As DNA, the CDR3 is TGTGCCAGCAGTTTAGCGCGGATCCAGTACTTC.

The chain couples TRBV20-1 to TRBJ1-4; D is unresolved. V lost 6 bases and J lost 0, with 8 bases in between. Germline V gives CDR1 DFQATT, CDR2 SNEGSKA (reference sequence). The CDR3 is 13 amino acids. The CDR3 region has the DNA TGCAGTGCCGTCCCGGCAACTAATGAAAAACTGTTTTTT. It encodes CSAVPATNEKLFF.

The table lists this clonotype with a few counts. V usage is TRBV5-1 and J usage is TRBJ1-6; 7 bases match TRBD1. CDR1 is SGHRS and CDR2 is YFSETQ in the germline V gene. J gave up 5 bases and V 0 bases, and 2 bases lay outside the gene matches. The CDR3 is 15 amino acids. The CDR3 DNA reads TGCGCCAGCAGCTTGGACGGGACAGATAATTCACCCCTCCACTTT. Translating gives CASSLDGTDNSPLHF.